The next 16 T cell receptor beta chains were all read from a single sample in a study of T cells in Graves' hyperthyroidism and ophthalmopathy. Researchers amplified the TCR beta CDR3 regions from RNA transcripts. TCR CDR3 regions were first amplified by RT-PCR with HTBI primers. TCRdb itself ran the multiplex PCR reads through MiXCR, one entry per CDR3 protein. The table shows approximately 410,000 distinct CDR3 sequences, with about 13% occurring only once. The sample taken for sequencing was blood. Every receptor here comes from a woman aged 18-29 years with Graves' hyperthyroidism.

In its sample, this clonotype was seen many times. The rearrangement links TRBV20-1 to TRBJ2-1; 7 nucleotides align to TRBD2. Per the germline V gene, CDR1 is DFQATT and CDR2 is SNEGSKA (reference sequence). The CDR3 runs 14 residues. Trimming took 3 bases from V and 7 from J; bases not matched to a gene: 9. The CDR3 DNA sequence: TGCAGTGCTAGGCAGGCTAGCGGATATAATGAGCAGTTCTTC. Translated, it gives CSARQASGYNEQFF.

The chain joins TRBV3-1 to TRBJ1-2; 7 bases agree with TRBD1. In germline, CDR1 is LGHDT, CDR2 YNNKEL (reference sequence). This CDR3 is built from 16 residues. V shed 2 bases, J shed 3 bases, and the junction held 9 bases outside the gene matches. The chain's CDR3 is CASSQPGQRKDYGYTF. As DNA, the CDR3 is TGTGCCAGCAGCCAACCGGGACAGAGAAAGGACTATGGCTACACCTTC.

As concerns this clonotype: An end of the junction does not agree with germline; a read error may underlie this. The CDR3 bases are TGTGTCATCAGTGAGTCAGGAGCGCGGTCGGGCGAAAACACCATATATTTT. It translates to CVISESGARSGENTIYF. The V call is TRBV10-3, the J call TRBJ1-3; D remains unclear. Germline CDR1 reads ENHRY; CDR2 reads SYGVKD. This CDR3 region has 17 residues.

This clonotype showed up many times. The chain recombines TRBV2 with TRBJ2-3, with D perhaps matching TRBD2 (5 bases). This CDR3 is built from 16 residues. In germline, CDR1 is SNHLY, CDR2 FYNNEI. Trimming took 1 base from V and 0 from J, leaving 11 bases between them. This chain's CDR3 is CASSEGLTGSTDTQYF. The CDR3 DNA reads as TGTGCCAGCAGTGAAGGCCTAACGGGAAGCACAGATACGCAGTATTTT.

The chain is built from TRBV7-9 and TRBJ2-5; D is unresolved. The germline V and J ends were trimmed by 2 bases and 5 bases, with 15 bases remaining between them. The CDR3 is made up of 15 amino acids. Germline V gene lookup returns CDR1 SEHNR and CDR2 FQNEAQ (reference sequence). The CDR3: CASSLSVRTYETQYF. CDR3 DNA sequence: TGTGCCAGCAGCTTATCCGTTCGGACGTACGAGACCCAGTACTTC.

This clonotype was picked up a small number of times. The rearrangement uses TRBV5-4 and TRBJ1-2; TRBD1 aligns across 8 bases. V was pared by 3 bases and J by 12 bases, with 10 bases of the junction left unmatched. Germline loops: CDR1 SGHNT, CDR2 YYREEE (reference sequence). The CDR3 has 13 residues. The CDR3 loop reads CASSYGDRPSNTF. For the CDR3, the DNA is TGTGCCAGCAGCTACGGGGACAGGCCCTCTAACACCTTC.

The sample holds a few counts of this clonotype. The genes are TRBV4-2 and TRBJ2-1; D remains ambiguous. The CDR3 has 13 amino acids. CDR1 LGHNA and CDR2 YNFKEQ come from the germline V gene. Trimming removed 2 bases at V and 7 bases at J, with 9 bases between. The CDR3 nucleotides are TGTGCCAGCAGCCAACCCCCCGAGAATGAGCAGTTCTTC. Protein sequence: CASSQPPENEQFF.

There are many counts of this clonotype. The rearrangement links TRBV20-1 to TRBJ2-1; D unresolved. The V gene lost 6 bases and the J gene lost 1 base, with 10 bases spanning the gap. Looked up from germline, CDR1 is DFQATT and CDR2 is SNEGSKA (reference sequence). There are 13 residues in the CDR3. CDR3 DNA sequence: TGCAGTGCCCCGGGCGGTTCCTACAATGAGCAGTTCTTC. As protein: CSAPGGSYNEQFF.

This clonotype was picked up a small number of times. The chain is built from TRBV5-8 and TRBJ2-1; no definite D call. Between the trimmed V and J ends, which lost 4 bases and 6 bases, there was a span of 17 bases. The germline gives CDR1 SGHTS, CDR2 YDEGEE. The CDR3 spans 15 residues. CDR3 protein: CASSVVGDRGNEQFF. The CDR3 coding sequence is TGTGCCAGCAGCGTGGTCGGAGATCGAGGCAATGAGCAGTTCTTC.

Many counts were recorded for this clonotype. The chain is built from TRBV12-3 or TRBV12-4 and TRBJ2-5, with 7 bases identical to TRBD1. The CDR3 runs 17 residues. The V gene end was trimmed by 1 base and the J gene end by 5 bases; junction bases not matched to a gene: 13. CDR3 sequence: CASSLVRTGGRGETQYF. The CDR3 nucleotides read TGTGCCAGCAGTTTAGTGAGGACAGGAGGAAGAGGGGAGACCCAGTACTTC.

This sequence joins TRBV6-1 and TRBJ2-5; 13 bases align to TRBD2. CDR1 MNHNS and CDR2 SASEGT come from the germline V gene. With V trimmed by 6 bases and J by 3 bases, 10 bases remained unmatched. This CDR3 comprises 17 residues. DNA of the CDR3: TGTGCCAGCAGCCGCGGACTAGCGGGAGTGTGGGAAGAGACCCAGTACTTC. Protein: CASSRGLAGVWEETQYF.

This clonotype was detected many times. The chain uses TRBV7-2 and TRBJ1-1, with D perhaps TRBD1 (5 bases). Per the germline V gene, CDR1 is SGHTA and CDR2 is FQGNSA. Trimming stripped 10 bases from V and 4 bases from J, with 16 bases between. The CDR3 sequence is 13 residues long. The DNA for the CDR3 is TGTGCCACCGGATTCGACAGATCCACTGAAGCTTTCTTT. This sequence encodes CATGFDRSTEAFF.

This clonotype was detected ten times or more. This sequence joins TRBV7-2 and TRBJ1-1; 8 bases are a match to TRBD1. From germline, CDR1 is SGHTA and CDR2 FQGNSA. The CDR3 runs 15 residues. V was pared by 5 bases and J by 4 bases, with 9 bases of the junction left unmatched. The chain's CDR3 is CASSTGTGLRTEAFF. The CDR3 nucleotides are TGTGCCAGCAGCACCGGGACAGGTTTGCGCACTGAAGCTTTCTTT.

J is TRBJ1-3 and V is TRBV7-2; D gene uncertain. Germline lookup yields CDR1 SGHTA and CDR2 FQGNSA. The CDR3 is 15 amino acids. Between the trimmed V and J ends, which lost 4 bases and 0 bases, there was a span of 10 bases. The CDR3 DNA sequence: TGTGCCAGCAGCTCGCAACACGGCTCTGGAAACACCATATATTTT. Amino acids: CASSSQHGSGNTIYF.

The chain employs TRBV20-1 and TRBJ2-1; 9 nucleotides match TRBD2. Germline assignment: CDR1 DFQATT and CDR2 SNEGSKA (reference sequence). The CDR3 is 14 residues long. V shed 5 bases, J shed 6 bases, and the junction held 8 bases outside the gene matches. CDR3: CSASSVAGVNEQFF. The CDR3 DNA reads TGCAGTGCTTCCTCCGTAGCGGGAGTCAATGAGCAGTTCTTC.

This clonotype has a count of ten or more. The rearrangement uses TRBV28 and TRBJ2-1; 7 nucleotides agree with TRBD1. CDR3 length: 16 amino acids. Germline lookup yields CDR1 MDHEN and CDR2 SYDVKM. Trimming took 6 bases from V and 7 from J; bases not matched to a gene: 15. The CDR3 reads CASSLAGQVKENEQFF. The CDR3 DNA reads as TGTGCCAGCAGCCTAGCAGGACAGGTCAAGGAAAATGAGCAGTTCTTC. The full variable domain, completed using reference TRBV28 and TRBJ2-1, is DVKVTQSSRYLVKRTGEKVFLECVQDMDHENMFWYRQDPGLGLRLIYFSYDVKMKEKGDIPEGYSVSREKKERFSLILESASTNQTSMYLCASSLAGQVKENEQFFGPGTRLTVL.